The 21 T cell receptor beta chains in this list originate from one sample, sequenced in a study of tumor and adjacent non-tumor tissue in lung cancer. The library came from three nested PCR rounds adapted from ARM-PCR protocols. TCRdb redid the calling of the multiplex PCR reads with MiXCR, one entry per CDR3 protein. This table holds 120,000 or so distinct CDR3 sequences, roughly 64% found once. RNA was extracted from bulk tissue without any cell sorting. The material sequenced was lung tumor tissue. The receptors come from a man under 40 with non-small cell lung cancer.

About this clonotype: Possible read error: a much larger clone is one base away. The V call is TRBV20-1, the J call TRBJ2-7; the D gene is possibly TRBD2 (5 bases). V was cut by 4 bases and J by 4 bases, with 11 bases left in between. CDR3 length: 12 amino acids. Looked up from germline, CDR1 is DFQATT and CDR2 is SNEGSKA (reference sequence). The CDR3 sequence is CSAKQWEYEQYF. The DNA for the CDR3 is TGCAGTGCTAAACAATGGGAGTACGAGCAGTACTTC.

This clonotype came up a few times. The chain employs TRBV5-1 and TRBJ2-1; no reliable D call. This CDR3 spans 14 amino acids. Germline assignment: CDR1 SGHRS and CDR2 YFSETQ. V was pared by 1 base and J by 8 bases, with 13 bases between. The DNA for the CDR3 is TGCGCCAGCAGCTTGACACGGCCCAGCGATGAGCAGTTCTTC. Protein: CASSLTRPSDEQFF.

This clonotype was seen many times. This chain links TRBV20-1 with TRBJ1-1; TRBD1 agrees at 8 bases. Germline V gives CDR1 DFQATT, CDR2 SNEGSKA (reference sequence). This CDR3 contains 16 residues. V shed 1 base and J 0 bases; nucleotides not matched to a gene: 7. Written as DNA, the CDR3 is TGCAGTGCTAGAGCGGGACAGGTGATCATGAACACTGAAGCTTTCTTT. Its translation is CSARAGQVIMNTEAFF.

With regard to this clonotype: A much more abundant neighbour one base away suggests this may be a read error. As the CDR3 is not closed by the conserved phenylalanine or tryptophan, this likely results from a read error. The chain is built from TRBV6-6 and TRBJ1-2, with D possibly TRBD1 on 5 matching bases. There are 11 residues in the CDR3. The V gene lost 8 bases and the J gene lost 7 bases, with 11 bases spanning the gap. Per germline, CDR1 MNHNY and CDR2 SVGAGI (reference sequence). The CDR3 loop reads CASGMGGGYTL. DNA of the CDR3: TGTGCCAGCGGGATGGGGGGTGGCTACACCCTC.

To note about this clonotype: At one of its ends the junction is not consistent with the germline gene, which may arise from a read error. This chain links TRBV7-9 with TRBJ2-7; TRBD2 might be the D (7 bases). Germline V gene lookup returns CDR1 SEHNR and CDR2 FQNEAQ (reference sequence). The CDR3 has 15 residues. The CDR3 loop is CGSSPRDGGLYEQYF. The CDR3 coding sequence is TGTGGCAGCAGCCCCCGCGACGGGGGGCTGTACGAGCAGTACTTC.

This clonotype was observed many times. The V call is TRBV12-3 or TRBV12-4, the J call TRBJ2-5; tentatively, D is TRBD1 (5 bases). Trimming left V 8 bases short and J 1 base short, with 11 bases between. The CDR3 contains 13 residues. This CDR3 reads CASSRGAQETQYF. The CDR3 DNA follows: TGTGCCAGCTCTCGTGGGGCCCAAGAGACCCAGTACTTC.

CDR3 bases: TGTGCCAGCAGCTTAAAAACGCAGTATTTT. Residues: CASSLKTQYF. The chain carries TRBV7-9 and TRBJ2-3; D not resolved. The CDR3 loop spans 10 amino acids. V dropped 2 bases and J dropped 9 bases, with 3 bases sitting between them. Germline lookup yields CDR1 SEHNR and CDR2 FQNEAQ (reference sequence).

As for this clonotype: Germline is not matched at one junction end, which may reflect a read error. This chain uses TRBV11-3 with TRBJ2-3; 12 bases fit TRBD2. This CDR3 contains 16 residues. The germline V gene encodes CDR1 SGHNT and CDR2 YENEEA. CDR3 region: CASSLLAGGPGDRQYF. The CDR3 nucleotides are TGTGCCAGCAGCTTACTAGCGGGAGGGCCAGGGGATAGGCAGTACTTT.

Points on this clonotype: The junction shows a germline mismatch at one end, possibly a read error. The V and J genes are TRBV5-4 and TRBJ2-5; D may be TRBD1 or TRBD2 (5 bases each). Germline loops: CDR1 SGHNT, CDR2 YYREEE (reference sequence). The CDR3 is 12 residues long. The CDR3 DNA is TGTGACAGCAGCGGTGACAGAGAGACCCAGTACTTC. Translated: CDSSGDRETQYF.

Comment on this clonotype: A much larger clone lies one base from this, so it may be a read error. The chain employs TRBV12-3 or TRBV12-4 and TRBJ2-1; 11 bases match TRBD1. The CDR3 has 15 amino acids. Losses at the gene ends were 5 bases for V and 3 bases for J; bases not matched to a gene: 3. The CDR3 region is CASSAGQGVYNEQFF. The CDR3 nucleotides are TGTGCCAGCAGTGCGGGACAGGGGGTCTACAATGAGCAGTTCTTC.

In its sample, this clonotype was seen once. Given a much more abundant clone one base away, this may be a read error. The chain uses TRBV29-1 and TRBJ2-3, with 7 bases lining up with TRBD2. In germline, CDR1 is SQVTM, CDR2 ANQGSEA. The CDR3 totals 17 residues. V shed 0 bases, J shed 2 bases, and the junction held 11 bases outside the gene matches. The CDR3 nucleotides are TGCAGCGTTGAAGATCCCCTAGCGGAAATGAACACAGATACGCAGTATTTT. Translated, it gives CSVEDPLAEMNTDTQYF.

This clonotype has a single count. The conserved phenylalanine or tryptophan normally closing the CDR3 is absent here, so this likely arose from a read error. The J gene is TRBJ1-5, the V gene TRBV11-2; perhaps TRBD1 as D (6 bases). The CDR3 loop spans 14 amino acids. Germline-derived CDR1 and CDR2 are SGHAT and FQNNGV. CDR3 amino acids: CACSLSGDNEPQHL. The CDR3, as DNA: TGTGCCTGCAGCTTATCTGGGGACAATGAGCCCCAGCATTTA.

To note about this clonotype: Germline is not matched at one junction end, which may reflect a read error. The chain combines TRBV6-5 with TRBJ2-2; D is possibly TRBD1 or TRBD2 (5 bases each). This CDR3 region has 16 residues. Germline assignment: CDR1 MNHEY and CDR2 SVGAGI. CDR3 sequence (DNA): TGTGCCAGCAGTTACTCGAGGGGACGGAACACAGGGGAGCTGTTTTTT. Its translation: CASSYSRGRNTGELFF.

As concerns this clonotype: Being one base from a much bigger clone, this may be a read error. V and J are TRBV12-3 or TRBV12-4 and TRBJ1-3; D unclear. This CDR3 region has 16 residues. This chain's CDR3 is CANSFGRYSEGDTIYF. CDR3 sequence (DNA): TGTGCCAACAGTTTCGGCCGATACTCTGAGGGAGACACCATATATTTT.

Notes on this clonotype: A read error may explain this, as a much larger clone is one base away. V and J are TRBV12-3 or TRBV12-4 and TRBJ2-5; D gene uncertain. CDR3 length equals 13 residues. The CDR3 DNA sequence: TGTGCCAGCACTTTATCTAGCCAAGAGACCCAGTACTTC. The encoded protein is CASTLSSQETQYF.

Turning to this clonotype: This may be a read error: a much more frequent sequence differs by one nucleotide. The chain employs TRBV30 and TRBJ1-5; no clear D. The CDR3 length is 13 residues. Germline assignment: CDR1 GTSNPN and CDR2 SVGIG (reference sequence). The CDR3 is CAWSSYSNQPQRF. CDR3 DNA sequence: TGTGCCTGGAGTTCATATAGCAATCAGCCCCAGCGTTTT.

About this clonotype: One end of the junction is discordant with germline, which a read error may explain. The V call is TRBV12-3 or TRBV12-4, the J call TRBJ2-5; a weak D match, TRBD1 (5 bases). The CDR3 length is 14 residues. CDR3 nucleotides: TGTGTCAGCAGTGCGACAGTGTACCAAGAGACCCAGTACTTC. Its protein product is CVSSATVYQETQYF.

This clonotype was observed a handful of times. V gene TRBV5-1 combines with J gene TRBJ2-5, with D unresolved. Between the trimmed V and J ends, which lost 3 bases and 3 bases, there was a span of 9 bases. The germline gives CDR1 SGHRS, CDR2 YFSETQ. The CDR3 totals 13 residues. The CDR3 loop is CASSSNREETQYF. The CDR3, as DNA: TGCGCCAGCAGCTCAAACCGCGAAGAGACCCAGTACTTC.

At least ten counts were recorded for this clonotype. The V gene is TRBV20-1, the J gene TRBJ2-1; possibly TRBD2 for D (7 bases). The CDR3 extends over 17 amino acids. Trimming took off 2 bases at V and 4 bases at J, with 21 bases between the two ends. The germline CDR1 and CDR2 sequences are DFQATT and SNEGSKA (reference sequence). As DNA, the CDR3 is TGCAGTGCTAGATCATCGGAGGATGCGGGGGCGTACAATGAGCAGTTCTTC. This sequence encodes CSARSSEDAGAYNEQFF.

This clonotype appeared a few times. A much larger clone differs from this one at a single base, so this may be a read error. The gene calls are TRBV4-3 and TRBJ2-2; 10 bases fit TRBD1. CDR3 length: 16 amino acids. The germline V gene has CDR1 LGHNA and CDR2 YSLEER. DNA for the CDR3: TGCGCCAGCGGCCAAGACAGGGGGCAGGACACCGGGGAGCTGTTTTTT. Protein sequence: CASGQDRGQDTGELFF.

As to this clonotype: Here the CDR3 omits its conserved ending phenylalanine or tryptophan, so a read error is the likely source. The V gene is TRBV6-5, the J gene TRBJ2-1, with 9 bases matching TRBD1. The CDR3 loop spans 15 amino acids. Germline V lookup: CDR1 MNHEY, CDR2 SVGAGI. V lost 5 bases to trimming and J lost 4 bases; unmatched junction nucleotides: 6. CDR3 amino acids: CASSRTGDAYNEQFL. The DNA for the CDR3 is TGTGCCAGCAGTCGGACAGGGGACGCTTACAATGAGCAGTTCCTC.